A single sample gave rise to the 27 T cell receptor beta chains below, sequenced in a study of beta chain features in type 1 diabetes. What was sequenced were expressed TCRB transcripts, since all of the isolated RNA had been reverse transcribed. Sequencing used immunoSEQ multiplex PCR; TCRdb keeps in-frame clones, though not all of them. Here the sample spans around 300,000 clones, about 7.8% being singletons. Sequenced material: central memory CD4+ T cells from blood. The receptor source for this set is a woman aged 18 to 35 in good health.

In its sample, this clone was seen many times. The V gene is TRBV11-1, the J gene TRBJ2-6, with D unresolved. This CDR3 region has 14 residues. Trimming cost V 5 bases and J 1 base, with 6 bases left between them. The germline gives CDR1 SGHAT, CDR2 FQDESV (reference sequence). CDR3 loop: CASSPQSGANVLTF. The CDR3 bases are TGTGCCAGCAGCCCTCAATCTGGGGCCAACGTCCTGACTTTC.

This clone has only a few counts. The rearrangement joins TRBV7-9 to TRBJ2-7; possible D gene TRBD2, 6 bases. CDR1 SEHNR and CDR2 FQNEAQ come from the germline V gene (reference sequence). The V end was cut by 2 bases, the J end by 4 bases, with 18 bases between. The CDR3 loop spans 16 amino acids. The CDR3 sequence is CASSLSPLASTYEQYF. The CDR3 DNA reads TGTGCCAGCAGCTTATCGCCCCTAGCGAGTACATACGAGCAGTACTTC.

The sample holds many counts of this clone. The CDR3, as DNA: TGTGCCAGCACCGCGGGACTGCTTAATGAGCAGTTCTTC. Its translation is CASTAGLLNEQFF. This sequence joins TRBV28 and TRBJ2-1, with D perhaps TRBD2 (6 bases). V dropped 7 bases and J dropped 7 bases, with 14 bases sitting between them. The CDR3 contains 13 residues. Germline values: CDR1 MDHEN, CDR2 SYDVKM.

There are a few counts of this clone. The chain has TRBV6-1 and TRBJ1-6; D call uncertain. Trimming stripped 4 bases from V and 9 bases from J, with 16 bases between. In germline, CDR1 is MNHNS, CDR2 SASEGT. The CDR3 loop spans 15 amino acids. CDR3 region: CASSVRPAVGSPLHF. The CDR3 region has the DNA TGTGCCAGCAGTGTGAGGCCGGCGGTGGGTTCACCCCTCCACTTT.

This clone came up a few times. The chain recombines TRBV11-3 with TRBJ2-1, with D tentatively TRBD2 (5 bases). CDR1 and CDR2 from the germline V gene are SGHNT and YENEEA. CDR3 length equals 15 residues. Trimming shortened V by 1 base and J by 3 bases, and 10 bases separated the two germline ends. DNA for the CDR3: TGTGCCAGCAGCTTAGTCGCTAGCCACTACAATGAGCAGTTCTTC. Its protein is CASSLVASHYNEQFF.

The chain joins TRBV6-5 to TRBJ2-5, with no clear D. The germline CDR1 and CDR2 sequences are MNHEY and SVGAGI. With 4 bases removed from V and 7 bases from J, the gap between germline ends came to 16 bases. This CDR3 is 14 amino acids long. This CDR3 reads CASSFTGPRGTQYF. DNA of the CDR3: TGTGCCAGCAGTTTCACCGGGCCGCGCGGGACCCAGTACTTC.

V and J are TRBV18 and TRBJ1-2; 9 nucleotides agree with TRBD1. The V gene end was trimmed by 4 bases and the J gene end by 8 bases; junction bases not matched to a gene: 14. CDR1 is KGHSH, CDR2 LQKENI, per germline. This CDR3 is 16 amino acids long. CDR3 sequence: CASSRGTPGQGGGYTF. The CDR3 region has the DNA TGTGCCAGCTCACGGGGGACACCGGGACAGGGTGGCGGCTACACCTTC.

This clone was detected ten times or more. The chain joins TRBV7-3 to TRBJ1-1; a possible D gene is TRBD1 (5 bases). With 5 bases removed from V and 4 bases from J, the gap between germline ends came to 11 bases. The germline V gene has CDR1 SGHTA and CDR2 FQGTGA. CDR3 size: 13 residues. The CDR3: CASSVERGTEAFF. Written as DNA, the CDR3 is TGTGCCAGCAGCGTGGAGAGGGGCACTGAAGCTTTCTTT.

In this sample, this clone turned up a few times. The chain couples TRBV5-1 to TRBJ2-1; the match to TRBD2 covers 12 bases. Trimming cost V 9 bases and J 5 bases; bases outside gene matches: 6. In germline, CDR1 is SGHRS, CDR2 YFSETQ. This CDR3 is 14 amino acids long. This CDR3 is CATQRLAGDNEQFF. In DNA, the CDR3 is TGCGCCACCCAGAGACTAGCGGGAGACAATGAGCAGTTCTTC.

There are many counts of this clone. The V gene is TRBV10-3, the J gene TRBJ2-7; D remains unclear. V was pared by 0 bases and J by 5 bases, with 11 bases between. The CDR3 is 14 amino acids. Germline CDR1 is ENHRY and CDR2 is SYGVKD. The CDR3 here is CAISESPGPHEQYV. The CDR3 nucleotides read TGTGCCATCAGTGAGTCGCCCGGGCCCCACGAGCAGTACGTC.

In its sample, this clone was seen a few times. The chain recombines TRBV28 with TRBJ1-5; unclear D gene. Germline-derived CDR1 and CDR2 are MDHEN and SYDVKM. With 5 bases removed from V and 11 bases from J, the gap between germline ends came to 7 bases. This CDR3 comprises 10 residues. The CDR3 is CASSTTTQHF. In DNA form, the CDR3 reads TGTGCCAGCAGTACAACAACCCAGCATTTT.

This clone was observed a few times. V is TRBV18 and J is TRBJ1-2; D is undetermined. The CDR3 length is 14 residues. Germline values: CDR1 KGHSH, CDR2 LQKENI. Trimming left V 3 bases short and J 2 bases short, with 10 bases between. The chain's CDR3 is CASSPPDRNYGYTF. The CDR3 nucleotides are TGTGCCAGCTCACCGCCGGATAGGAACTATGGCTACACCTTC.

The table lists this clone with many counts. The chain recombines TRBV4-2 with TRBJ2-3; 7 bases line up with TRBD2. Looked up from germline, CDR1 is LGHNA and CDR2 is YNFKEQ. Trimming at V came to 0 bases and at J to 4 bases, leaving 1 base not matched to a gene. CDR3 length: 14 amino acids. The CDR3 DNA reads TGTGCCAGCAGCCAAGATCGGGGGGCAGATACGCAGTATTTT. Translating gives CASSQDRGADTQYF.

The rearrangement uses TRBV27 and TRBJ2-7, with D possibly being TRBD1 (5 bases). The V gene's germline CDR1 is MNHEY and CDR2 SMNVEV (reference sequence). This CDR3 has 14 residues. V was clipped by 8 bases and J by 6 bases, with 20 bases between them. CDR3 loop: CASSHRGTTAEQYV. The CDR3 DNA reads as TGTGCCAGCTCCCACCGCGGAACGACAGCCGAGCAGTACGTC.

This clone was seen only a few times. The chain has TRBV11-3 and TRBJ1-1, with a weak D call TRBD1 (5 bases). CDR1 and CDR2 (germline): SGHNT, YENEEA. V lost 5 bases and J 2 bases, leaving 15 bases between the germline ends. The CDR3 has 15 residues. The CDR3: CASSDGGHPNTEAFF. The CDR3, as DNA: TGTGCCAGCAGCGACGGCGGACACCCCAACACTGAAGCTTTCTTT.

This chain joins TRBV6-5 and TRBJ1-3; no clear D. Germline V gene lookup returns CDR1 MNHEY and CDR2 SVGAGI. This CDR3 spans 15 amino acids. Trimming stripped 5 bases from V and 4 bases from J, with 15 bases between. CDR3 in DNA: TGTGCCAGCAGTATGAGGGCTTCTTACGGAAACACCATATATTTT. Translating gives CASSMRASYGNTIYF.

This clone occurred a few times. The V gene is TRBV5-8, the J gene TRBJ1-2, with a tentative D call TRBD1 (5 bases). The CDR3 runs to 15 residues. The V end lost 0 bases, the J end lost 6 bases, and 15 bases lay between the germline ends. The V gene's germline CDR1 is SGHTS and CDR2 YDEGEE. The CDR3 sequence is CASSLAGWGWHGYTF. The CDR3 nucleotides read TGTGCCAGCAGCTTGGCGGGGTGGGGCTGGCATGGCTACACCTTC.

This clone was picked up many times. The J gene is TRBJ2-3, the V gene TRBV15; D is undetermined. The V gene lost 3 bases and the J gene lost 4 bases, with 8 bases spanning the gap. CDR1 LNHNV and CDR2 YYDKDF come from the germline V gene (reference sequence). This CDR3 is built from 13 residues. The CDR3 sequence is CATSSQPSDTQYF. The DNA for the CDR3 is TGTGCCACCAGCAGCCAGCCTTCAGATACGCAGTATTTT.

V and J are TRBV10-3 and TRBJ1-1, with D possibly matching TRBD1 (5 bases). The CDR3 loop spans 13 amino acids. V lost 6 bases and J 7 bases, leaving 15 bases between the germline ends. The germline V gene encodes CDR1 ENHRY and CDR2 SYGVKD. The CDR3 loop reads CAIRDTGVDEAFF. CDR3 coding DNA: TGTGCCATCAGGGACACCGGGGTTGATGAAGCTTTCTTT.

In its sample, this clone was seen a few times. The sample carries other DNA sequences with the same CDR3. The V and J genes are TRBV12-5 and TRBJ1-5, with TRBD1 as a possible D gene (6 bases). This CDR3 is built from 14 residues. The germline V gene encodes CDR1 LGHNT and CDR2 FRNRAP. The germline V and J ends were trimmed by 6 bases and 7 bases, with 16 bases remaining between them. CDR3 region: CASGKTGSRQPQHF. For the CDR3, the DNA is TGTGCTAGTGGAAAGACAGGATCGAGGCAGCCCCAGCATTTT.

This clone was seen ten or more times. The chain carries TRBV7-8 and TRBJ2-1; TRBD1 matches 8 bases. The length of the CDR3 is 15 residues. The germline V gene has CDR1 SGHVS and CDR2 FQNEAQ. The V segment lost 2 bases and the J segment 2 bases; nucleotides outside the gene matches: 2. As DNA, the CDR3 is TGTGCCAGCAGCTTAAGACAGGGGACCTACAATGAGCAGTTCTTC. Translation: CASSLRQGTYNEQFF. Full variable domain (rest looked up from reference TRBV7-8 and TRBJ2-1): GAGVSQSPRYKVAKRGQDVALRCDPISGHVSLFWYQQALGQGPEFLTYFQNEAQLDKSGLPSDRFFAERPEGSVSTLKIQRTQQEDSAVYLCASSLRQGTYNEQFFGPGTRLTVL.

This clone was detected ten times or more. This chain links TRBV7-8 with TRBJ2-6; D unresolved. The germline V gene encodes CDR1 SGHVS and CDR2 FQNEAQ. V lost 2 bases to trimming and J lost 0 bases, with 8 bases between them. The CDR3 loop spans 16 amino acids. The CDR3 sequence: CASSLRRLSGANVLTF. DNA of the CDR3: TGTGCCAGCAGCTTAAGACGTCTCTCTGGGGCCAACGTCCTGACTTTC.

This clone was observed at least ten times. The rearrangement uses TRBV11-2 and TRBJ2-2; 11 bases align to TRBD1. The V segment lost 5 bases and the J segment 4 bases; nucleotides outside the gene matches: 6. The CDR3 runs to 16 residues. The V gene's germline CDR1 is SGHAT and CDR2 FQNNGV. This CDR3 reads CASSRSGQGGTGELFF. CDR3 nucleotide sequence: TGTGCCAGCAGCCGATCGGGACAGGGGGGCACCGGGGAGCTGTTTTTT.

The V and J genes are TRBV7-3 and TRBJ1-1; D possibly corresponds to TRBD1 (5 bases). Per germline, CDR1 SGHTA and CDR2 FQGTGA. V was cut by 5 bases and J by 3 bases, with 13 bases left in between. This CDR3 is 14 amino acids long. The CDR3 loop is CASSTRGADTEAFF. The CDR3 nucleotides read TGTGCCAGCAGCACCAGAGGGGCGGACACTGAAGCTTTCTTT.

V is TRBV4-1 and J is TRBJ2-3, with TRBD2 matching over 8 bases. The CDR3 has 17 amino acids. The V gene end was trimmed by 3 bases and the J gene end by 4 bases; junction bases not matched to a gene: 12. In germline, CDR1 is MGHRA, CDR2 YSYEKL. The CDR3 here is CASSQVVLAGGSDTQYF. In DNA, the CDR3 is TGCGCCAGCAGCCAGGTCGTCTTGGCGGGAGGATCAGATACGCAGTATTTT.

This sequence joins TRBV28 and TRBJ2-2; D is unclear. From germline, CDR1 is MDHEN and CDR2 SYDVKM. The V end lost 4 bases, the J end lost 6 bases, and 15 bases lay between the germline ends. The CDR3 runs to 15 residues. The CDR3 loop reads CASSWRRADAGELFF. The DNA of the CDR3 is TGTGCCAGCAGTTGGAGAAGGGCCGACGCCGGGGAGCTGTTTTTT.

The rearrangement joins TRBV30 to TRBJ2-4; D may be TRBD2 (5 bases). Germline V gene data show CDR1 as GTSNPN and CDR2 as SVGIG (reference sequence). CDR3 length: 13 residues. V was cut by 3 bases and J by 5 bases, with 11 bases left in between. The CDR3 region has the DNA TGTGCCTGGAGCCGGGGTAGGGAAAACATTCAGTACTTC. Protein product: CAWSRGRENIQYF.